This note documents a single T cell receptor (beta chain) sequence. These data belong to a study of Ad26.COV2.S vaccination and SARS-CoV-2 variants. Study information: Donor was assigned to the Ad26.COV2.S arm of trial COV1001.

The protocol was immunoSEQ multiplex PCR, while the TCRdb copy is restricted to in-frame clones and leaves out a portion. The sample has over 400,000 clones; roughly 88% are singletons. CDR1 and CDR2 (germline): SGHRS, YFSETQ. The CDR3 is 13 amino acids. V was cut by 2 bases and J by 1 base, with 5 bases left in between. The treatment is: around 19 received Ad26.COV2.S at low or high dose, single or two shots; 5 received placebo; per-sample allocation not given. Sampling was performed 63 days after the first vaccine or placebo injection. The rearrangement links TRBV5-1 to TRBJ2-3; D is undetermined. The TCR originated in a person aged 18-60 years who received the Ad26.COV2.S COVID-19 vaccine or a placebo. Source: peripheral blood, taken in a trial of Ad26.COV2.S vaccine versus placebo. This CDR3 is CASSLSRTDTQYF. In DNA, the CDR3 is TGCGCCAGCAGCTTATCCCGCACAGATACGCAGTATTTT.